This is a list of T cell receptor beta chains from one sample in a study of blood T cell repertoires in COVID-19. Assay used: immunoSEQ multiplex PCR; TCRdb lists only in-frame clones, some missing. This sample yields roughly 140,000 clones, of which about nine tenths are seen a single time; roughly 10% belongs to the top ten. The sequenced material came from peripheral blood. These receptors were taken from a man in his fifties or sixties with active or convalescent COVID-19. Both conserved end residues are trimmed from each CDR3. Fields, in order: CDR3 protein, V gene, clone size, J gene. Part of the rows lack a size; the others show once, few, many or a class for expanded clones.

CDR3: ASMGGASSSYNEQF
V: TRBV19
size: many
J: TRBJ2-1

CDR3: ASSTRQGSDTQY
V: TRBV7-3
size: .
J: TRBJ2-3

CDR3: ASRILREQY
V: TRBV28
size: .
J: TRBJ2-7

CDR3: ASSQETTGGNQPQH
V: TRBV4-2
size: .
J: TRBJ1-5

CDR3: ASSLQVSTDTQY
V: TRBV27
size: .
J: TRBJ2-3

CDR3: ASSPKVGHENTEAF
V: TRBV18
size: .
J: TRBJ1-1

CDR3: ASSLDGGGSQPQH
V: TRBV7-2
size: .
J: TRBJ1-5

CDR3: ASSLSPLAGSPYEQY
V: TRBV27
size: once
J: TRBJ2-7

CDR3: ASSSHRGRGRIRNQPQH
V: TRBV7-8
size: few
J: TRBJ1-5

CDR3: ASLWTGGPYEQY
V: TRBV6-5
size: .
J: TRBJ2-7

CDR3: ASSSSGREQF
V: TRBV6-5
size: once
J: TRBJ2-1

CDR3: ASSRGQGYQPQH
V: TRBV7-9
size: once
J: TRBJ1-5

CDR3: ASIGQGQVNSPLH
V: TRBV6-6
size: .
J: TRBJ1-6

CDR3: ASSQDAALNTIY
V: TRBV4-1
size: .
J: TRBJ1-3

CDR3: ASSQEDRGGGWKPLH
V: TRBV4-3
size: .
J: TRBJ1-6

CDR3: ASRKTGNEAF
V: TRBV6-5
size: few
J: TRBJ1-1

CDR3: ASSGQMNEKLF
V: TRBV2
size: once
J: TRBJ1-4

CDR3: ASSLSTGYEQY
V: TRBV27
size: .
J: TRBJ2-7

CDR3: ASSPTRDRGYEQY
V: TRBV7-2
size: .
J: TRBJ2-7

CDR3: ASSSSDRGAF
V: TRBV7-9
size: once
J: TRBJ1-1

CDR3: ASSSPGLQYRY
V: TRBV7-3
size: .
J: TRBJ2-3

CDR3: ASSRQGQANYGYT
V: TRBV19
size: once
J: TRBJ1-2

CDR3: ASSLSGGPPSEQF
V: TRBV27
size: .
J: TRBJ2-1

CDR3: ASERQGSTYEQY
V: TRBV7-9
size: few
J: TRBJ2-7

CDR3: ASSGTGPNQPQH
V: TRBV18
size: .
J: TRBJ1-5

CDR3: ASSSDYSAYNEQF
V: TRBV11-2
size: .
J: TRBJ2-1

CDR3: ASSLDSSSYEQY
V: TRBV4-2
size: .
J: TRBJ2-7

CDR3: ASSPRLVRTQASYEQY
V: TRBV27
size: few
J: TRBJ2-7

CDR3: ASSPKTGGHEQY
V: TRBV18
size: .
J: TRBJ2-7

CDR3: ASSKMGAGEAKNIQY
V: TRBV14
size: .
J: TRBJ2-4

CDR3: ASSPGQDNEQF
V: TRBV5-4
size: .
J: TRBJ2-1